Presented here are 17 T cell receptor beta chains from one specimen sequenced in a study of shared clonotypes between healthy human individuals. The assay was immunoSEQ multiplex PCR, and TCRdb's table has in-frame clones only and misses some. There are just over 2,000,000 clones in the sample; roughly 95% occur only once, and roughly 0.13% lies in the top ten. Sequenced material: naive CD4+ T cells sorted from blood. Subset described: CD45RA+ positively selected. These receptors were collected from a man younger than 35 in good health.

This clone came up once. The gene calls are TRBV2 and TRBJ1-3; D remains unclear. This CDR3 has 14 residues. Trimming pared 3 bases from V and 3 bases from J, leaving 9 bases between. Germline values: CDR1 SNHLY, CDR2 FYNNEI. Here the CDR3 DNA reads TGTGCCAGCAGTGACGATTCGCTTGGAAACACCATATATTTT. As protein: CASSDDSLGNTIYF.

V and J are TRBV4-1 and TRBJ2-2, with D maybe TRBD2 (6 bases). The germline CDR1 and CDR2 sequences are MGHRA and YSYEKL. There are 15 residues in the CDR3. Trimming pared 3 bases from V and 3 bases from J, leaving 11 bases between. CDR3 sequence reads: CASSHPGTYTGELFF. The CDR3 bases are TGCGCCAGCAGCCACCCCGGGACTTACACCGGGGAGCTGTTTTTT.

About this clone itself: Other DNA sequences in the sample encode the same CDR3. The rearrangement uses TRBV10-3 and TRBJ2-7; possible D gene TRBD2, 6 bases. Germline values: CDR1 ENHRY, CDR2 SYGVKD. The CDR3 contains 12 residues. The ends were cut back, 8 bases at V and 1 base at J, with 9 bases in the middle. The CDR3 loop is CAISAGSYEQYF. The CDR3 region has the DNA TGTGCCATCTCGGCGGGGTCCTACGAGCAGTACTTC.

The chain has TRBV5-1 and TRBJ2-7; D perhaps matches TRBD1 (5 bases). V lost 0 bases and J lost 3, with 25 bases in between. Germline CDR1 and CDR2: SGHRS and YFSETQ. CDR3 size: 19 residues. The CDR3 sequence: CASSLAAQGRFGLGYEQYF. DNA of the CDR3: TGCGCCAGCAGCTTGGCGGCCCAGGGAAGGTTTGGATTAGGCTACGAGCAGTACTTC.

The gene calls are TRBV30 and TRBJ2-6; 8 bases are a match to TRBD1. V was clipped by 5 bases and J by 0 bases; unmatched bases: 9. The CDR3 is 17 amino acids. CDR1 and CDR2 from the germline V gene are GTSNPN and SVGIG (reference sequence). The chain's CDR3 is CAWARDRLPSGANVLTF. CDR3 DNA sequence: TGTGCCTGGGCCAGGGACAGGCTGCCCTCTGGGGCCAACGTCCTGACTTTC.

The V gene is TRBV30, the J gene TRBJ2-3; D not resolved. Trimming shortened V by 2 bases and J by 6 bases, and 6 bases separated the two germline ends. The germline V gene has CDR1 GTSNPN and CDR2 SVGIG (reference sequence). This CDR3 spans 11 amino acids. The CDR3, as DNA: TGTGCCTGGAGTATCGGGGATACGCAGTATTTT. This translates into CAWSIGDTQYF.

The CDR3 bases are TGTGCCAGCAGCCTTACTAGTACCGAGCAGTACTTC. The encoded protein is CASSLTSTEQYF. V and J are TRBV7-9 and TRBJ2-7; tentatively, D is TRBD2 (5 bases). Germline V gene data show CDR1 as SEHNR and CDR2 as FQNEAQ (reference sequence). This CDR3 has 12 residues. The V end lost 5 bases, the J end lost 6 bases, and 11 bases lay between the germline ends.

This sequence joins TRBV9 and TRBJ1-2, with D possibly matching TRBD1 (5 bases). Trimming removed 4 bases at V and 7 bases at J, with 14 bases between. CDR1 SGDLS and CDR2 YYNGEE come from the germline V gene. This CDR3 has 13 residues. DNA of the CDR3: TGTGCCAGCAGCCGGGGCATAGAGGGTGGCTACACCTTC. Amino acids: CASSRGIEGGYTF. Supplemented by reference TRBV9 and TRBJ1-2, the full variable domain reads DSGVTQTPKHLITATGQRVTLRCSPRSGDLSVYWYQQSLDQGLQFLIQYYNGEERAKGNILERFSAQQFPDLHSELNLSSLELGDSALYFCASSRGIEGGYTFGSGTRLTVV.

CDR3 protein: CASSFGTGFTEAFF. The CDR3 DNA reads TGTGCCAGCAGCTTCGGGACAGGGTTTACTGAAGCTTTCTTT. The V call is TRBV11-2, the J call TRBJ1-1, with 9 bases fitting TRBD1. V shed 3 bases and J 5 bases; nucleotides not matched to a gene: 4. This CDR3 has 14 amino acids. Germline lookup yields CDR1 SGHAT and CDR2 FQNNGV.

The chain has TRBV5-1 and TRBJ2-1; weak D call: TRBD1 (6 bases). The germline V gene has CDR1 SGHRS and CDR2 YFSETQ. V dropped 1 base and J dropped 7 bases, with 15 bases sitting between them. The CDR3 has 15 amino acids. The CDR3 DNA reads as TGCGCCAGCAGCTTGACACAGGGATTGTGGAATGAGCAGTTCTTC. Its protein product is CASSLTQGLWNEQFF.

The chain joins TRBV6-5 to TRBJ1-3; tentatively, D is TRBD1 (5 bases). Trimming shortened V by 5 bases and J by 1 base, and 12 bases separated the two germline ends. Germline values: CDR1 MNHEY, CDR2 SVGAGI. The CDR3 has 15 amino acids. The CDR3, as DNA: TGTGCCAGCAGTCCATCGGGGGTTTCTGGAAACACCATATATTTT. Its translation is CASSPSGVSGNTIYF.

The chain joins TRBV2 to TRBJ1-6; 7 nucleotides agree with TRBD1. The CDR3 length is 16 residues. The germline CDR1 and CDR2 sequences are SNHLY and FYNNEI. V dropped 5 bases and J dropped 6; count of bases not matched to a gene: 10. CDR3 residues: CASSLEEGATNSPLHF. The DNA for the CDR3 is TGTGCCAGCAGTCTTGAGGAGGGGGCGACTAATTCACCCCTCCACTTT.

The rearrangement joins TRBV5-1 to TRBJ2-5; D assignment may be TRBD1 or TRBD2 (6 bases each). Germline lookup yields CDR1 SGHRS and CDR2 YFSETQ. The CDR3 loop spans 15 amino acids. Trimming took off 0 bases at V and 7 bases at J, with 16 bases between the two ends. The chain's CDR3 is CASSLERGEAGTQYF. The CDR3 region has the DNA TGCGCCAGCAGCTTGGAAAGGGGGGAGGCGGGGACCCAGTACTTC.

The chain combines TRBV7-9 with TRBJ1-5, with 9 bases aligning to TRBD1. CDR1 is SEHNR, CDR2 FQNEAQ, per germline (reference sequence). The CDR3 spans 16 residues. J was trimmed by 5 bases and V by 1 base; bases with no gene match: 6. The CDR3 is CASSLGWGQGDQPQHF. The CDR3, as DNA: TGTGCCAGCAGCTTAGGGTGGGGACAGGGTGATCAGCCCCAGCATTTT.

This clone is a singleton in its sample. This sequence joins TRBV27 and TRBJ1-2; tentatively, D is TRBD1 (5 bases). The CDR3 is 13 residues long. Trimming took off 8 bases at V and 4 bases at J, with 14 bases between the two ends. Germline-derived CDR1 and CDR2 are MNHEY and SMNVEV (reference sequence). The CDR3 is CASRKQDSYGYTF. The CDR3, as DNA: TGTGCCAGCCGGAAACAGGACTCCTATGGCTACACCTTC.

The V and J genes are TRBV4-1 and TRBJ1-1; 8 nucleotides align to TRBD1. CDR1 MGHRA and CDR2 YSYEKL come from the germline V gene. CDR3 length: 14 amino acids. V shed 1 base and J 4 bases; nucleotides not matched to a gene: 2. This CDR3 reads CASSQGTGLTEAFF. In DNA, the CDR3 is TGCGCCAGCAGCCAAGGGACAGGGCTCACTGAAGCTTTCTTT.

This clone was seen a handful of times. The same CDR3 also results from other DNA sequences found in this sample. The rearrangement links TRBV6-6 to TRBJ2-7; weak D call: TRBD2 (6 bases). The germline CDR1 and CDR2 sequences are MNHNY and SVGAGI (reference sequence). This CDR3 comprises 15 residues. Trimming cost V 7 bases and J 2 bases, with 18 bases left between them. CDR3 sequence reads: CASTIGGEAPYEQYF. CDR3 DNA: TGTGCCAGCACCATAGGCGGGGAGGCTCCCTACGAGCAGTACTTC.